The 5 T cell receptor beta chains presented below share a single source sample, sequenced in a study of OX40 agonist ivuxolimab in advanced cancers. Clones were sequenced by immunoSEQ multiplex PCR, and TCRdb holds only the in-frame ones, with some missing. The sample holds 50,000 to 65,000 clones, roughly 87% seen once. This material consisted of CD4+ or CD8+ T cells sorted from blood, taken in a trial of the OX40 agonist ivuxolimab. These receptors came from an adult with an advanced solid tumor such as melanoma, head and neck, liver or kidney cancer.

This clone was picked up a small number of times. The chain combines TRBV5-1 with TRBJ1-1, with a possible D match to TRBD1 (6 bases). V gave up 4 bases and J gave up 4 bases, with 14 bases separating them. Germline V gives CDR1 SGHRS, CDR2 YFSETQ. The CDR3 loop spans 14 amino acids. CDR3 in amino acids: CASSPGRGSTEAFF. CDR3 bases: TGCGCCAGCAGCCCCGGCAGGGGATCCACTGAAGCTTTCTTT.

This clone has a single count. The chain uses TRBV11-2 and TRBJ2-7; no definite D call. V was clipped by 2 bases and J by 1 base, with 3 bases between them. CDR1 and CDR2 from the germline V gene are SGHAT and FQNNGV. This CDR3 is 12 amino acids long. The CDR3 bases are TGTGCCAGCAGCTTATGGTCCTACGAGCAGTACTTC. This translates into CASSLWSYEQYF.

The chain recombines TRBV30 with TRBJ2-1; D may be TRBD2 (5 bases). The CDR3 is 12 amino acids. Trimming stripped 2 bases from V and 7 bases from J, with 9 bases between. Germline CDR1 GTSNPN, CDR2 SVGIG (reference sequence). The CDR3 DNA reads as TGTGCCTGGAGTCGGGGTCCAAATGAGCAGTTCTTC. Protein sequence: CAWSRGPNEQFF.

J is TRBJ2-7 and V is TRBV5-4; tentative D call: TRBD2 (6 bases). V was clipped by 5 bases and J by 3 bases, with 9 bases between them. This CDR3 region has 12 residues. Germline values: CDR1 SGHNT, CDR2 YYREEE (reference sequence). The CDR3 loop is CASSGRGYEQYF. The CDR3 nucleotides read TGTGCCAGCAGTGGGCGGGGCTACGAGCAGTACTTC.

The CDR3 spells CASSSPRITGHFEAFF. DNA for the CDR3: TGTGCCAGCAGTTCCCCCCGGATTACGGGCCACTTTGAAGCTTTCTTT. The chain uses TRBV27 and TRBJ1-1, with D unresolved. The CDR3 loop spans 16 amino acids. The V and J ends lost 4 bases and 7 bases respectively, with 22 bases between them. Germline CDR1 and CDR2: MNHEY and SMNVEV (reference sequence).